This T cell receptor beta chain was captured in a study of CD8+ T cells in alopecia areata (dated by TCRdb to the late 2010s). In terms of the full investigation: In both human patients and the C3H/HeJ mouse model, the study applied high-throughput TCRbeta sequencing to look at T cell clonal expansion in alopecia areata. Scalp tissue and sorted CD4+ and CD8+ peripheral blood T cells from patchy and totalis/universalis alopecia areata patients and from healthy controls were covered by human TCRbeta sequencing. Scalp clonality was compared among normal scalp (n=4), patchy alopecia areata scalp (n=8), and alopecia totalis/universalis scalp (n=8). RNA came from the PAXgene miRNA kit for fixed scalp, the miRNeasy kit for PBMCs, and the RNeasy kit for mouse skin. immunoSEQ multiplex PCR using 35 Vbeta forward primers and 13 Jbeta reverse primers was used to amplify TCRbeta CDR3 regions.

Overall results and qualifications from the work: Lesional scalp, especially in alopecia totalis/universalis, showed higher clonality and more expanded CD8+ clones than normal scalp, suggesting antigenic drive. Unlike mouse skin, which is dominated by gammadelta T cells, normal human skin has resident alphabeta T cells that are also sequenced, and this complicates analysis of the scalp TCR repertoire. Shared TCR sequences between patients were less evident than in mice, which may be partly attributable to HLA diversity in the patient population.

With regard to this clone: Its antigen remains unidentified. Per-nucleotide qualities are absent, and no much larger clonotype sits a single base away.

The CDR3 starts with the cysteine, ends with the phenylalanine, and has 13 residues. CDR3 DNA only is kept here, 39 bases in frame from base 1. Sequences SGHRS (CDR1) and YFSETQ (CDR2) are obtained from the germline V gene. V loses 2 bases, J loses 2 bases, and the germline ends lie 7 bases apart. The method behind the library was the immunoSEQ multiplex PCR assay. RNA was extracted from all samples and reverse transcribed into cDNA, which served as template for TCR sequencing. First-strand cDNA was synthesized with SuperScript III using a 2:1 mix of oligo-dT and random hexamers. A synthetic immune receptor repertoire was used to measure amplification bias, and any remaining bias was corrected computationally. The paper's data handling went like this. After raw reads were preprocessed to remove errors, the CDR3 was defined following IMGT conventions as running from the conserved cysteine to phenylalanine. Clonality was calculated as 1 minus Shannon entropy normalized by log2 of the number of productive unique TCRs. CD4 or CD8 identity of scalp clones was inferred by cross-referencing scalp TCRbeta sequences with sorted blood CD4 and CD8 repertoires. Entries here come from immuneACCESS through TCRdb and include only in-frame sequences with V and J called. Some clones fail to appear in such tables; in the studies checked, an unresolved V gene covers under half of the shortfall, and the cause of the remainder is unknown. Clone size and the V and J calls come from that table; the DNA yielded D and trimming. The sample table lists approximately 150,000 clones, 55% of them with a count of one. The leading ten clones occupy approximately 4.8% of the sample.

After PBMCs were isolated by density centrifugation and stained for CD3, CD4 and CD8, a FACSAria was used to sort CD4+ and CD8+ T cells. Unaffected controls provided scalp biopsies and blood samples. The sequence came from a human donor in good health. Recombination connected TRBV5-1 to TRBJ2-5, with TRBD1 tentatively as D gene (5 bases match). Sequences were obtained from CD4+ T cells sorted from blood. The CDR3 reads CASSFQGQETQYF. The DNA sequence follows: TGCGCCAGCAGCTTCCAGGGTCAAGAGACCCAGTACTTC.